This section outlines one T cell receptor beta chain sequence together with its context. Antigen: not known. These data belong to a study of a mutant IDH1 vaccine in newly diagnosed glioma. The CDR3 contains 14 residues. J was trimmed by 5 bases and V by 5 bases; bases with no gene match: 5. CDR1 and CDR2 (germline): SGHRS, YFSETQ. The time point is: week 23, last vaccination. Mutant IDH1 20-mer peptide, at 300 ug, made up each vaccine dose, with topical imiquimod. The protocol was immunoSEQ multiplex PCR, while the TCRdb copy is restricted to in-frame clones and leaves out a portion. The sample includes approximately 57,000 clones, approximately 78% of them seen just once.

The sample was PBMCs, taken from a glioma patient whose treatment included an IDH1 peptide vaccine. The gene calls are TRBV5-1 and TRBJ2-7, with TRBD2 matching 12 bases. This TCR came from a woman between 40 and 55 years old with glioma. Some clones in this sample may be carry-over from other donors' samples. This CDR3 reads CASRDPSGGDEQYF. CDR3 DNA sequence: TGCGCCAGCAGGGATCCTAGCGGGGGGGACGAGCAGTACTTC.